These 26 T cell receptor beta chains originate from one sample sequenced in a study of OX40 agonist ivuxolimab in advanced cancers. Sequencing used immunoSEQ multiplex PCR; TCRdb keeps in-frame clones, though not all of them. The sample has about 59,000 clones, about 87% seen once. The sample consisted of CD4+ or CD8+ T cells sorted from blood, taken in a trial of the OX40 agonist ivuxolimab. The origin of the receptors is an adult with an advanced solid tumor such as melanoma, head and neck, liver or kidney cancer.

V is TRBV7-3 and J is TRBJ2-3; 10 bases agree with TRBD2. J lost 0 bases, V lost 4 bases, and 4 bases had no gene match. The CDR3 has 16 residues. Germline lookup yields CDR1 SGHTA and CDR2 FQGTGA. CDR3 region: CASSSGLAASTDTQYF. CDR3 nucleotides: TGTGCCAGCAGCTCCGGACTAGCGGCTAGCACAGATACGCAGTATTTT.

The chain employs TRBV30 and TRBJ2-7, with a possible D match to TRBD1 (6 bases). The V end was cut by 2 bases, the J end by 4 bases, with 9 bases between. Germline V gene data show CDR1 as GTSNPN and CDR2 as SVGIG (reference sequence). The CDR3 covers 12 residues. CDR3 sequence reads: CAWSWGPYEQYF. CDR3 DNA: TGTGCCTGGAGTTGGGGGCCGTACGAGCAGTACTTC.

V is TRBV10-3 and J is TRBJ2-5; D possibly matches TRBD1 or TRBD2 (6 bases each). Germline lookup yields CDR1 ENHRY and CDR2 SYGVKD. The CDR3 has 15 amino acids. The V and J ends lost 5 bases and 5 bases respectively, with 18 bases between them. The CDR3 loop is CAISKGGPSGETQYF. CDR3 in DNA: TGTGCCATCAGTAAGGGGGGACCCTCAGGGGAGACCCAGTACTTC.

J is TRBJ2-3 and V is TRBV7-2; 8 positions match TRBD2. The V and J ends lost 5 bases and 3 bases, in that order; junction bases with no gene match: 4. Germline V lookup: CDR1 SGHTA, CDR2 FQGNSA. This CDR3 spans 14 amino acids. CDR3 residues: CASSPQRETDTQYF. The CDR3 DNA follows: TGTGCCAGCAGCCCCCAGCGGGAGACAGATACGCAGTATTTT.

This clone was seen a single time. This sequence joins TRBV28 and TRBJ2-5; 14 positions match TRBD2. The J segment lost 5 bases and the V segment lost 6 bases, leaving 5 bases of the junction unmatched. The germline V gene encodes CDR1 MDHEN and CDR2 SYDVKM. The CDR3 has 15 amino acids. The CDR3 here is CASRPGLAGVETQYF. DNA for the CDR3: TGTGCCAGCAGACCGGGACTAGCGGGAGTTGAGACCCAGTACTTC.

The CDR3 DNA follows: TGTGCCAGCAGCCCCGGGACTAGCGGGGGCTATACGCAGTATTTT. Translating gives CASSPGTSGGYTQYF. V gene TRBV2 combines with J gene TRBJ2-3, with 14 positions matching TRBD2. The CDR3 runs to 15 residues. From germline, CDR1 is SNHLY and CDR2 FYNNEI. The V and J ends lost 6 bases and 7 bases, in that order; junction bases with no gene match: 6.

J is TRBJ2-2 and V is TRBV5-1, with a tentative D call TRBD2 (5 bases). This CDR3 contains 13 residues. V lost 4 bases, J lost 6 bases, and 10 bases lay in between. Per germline, CDR1 SGHRS and CDR2 YFSETQ. Here the CDR3 DNA reads TGCGCCAGCAGCCGGAGGTCGTCCGGGGAGCTGTTTTTT. Translated: CASSRRSSGELFF.

The chain carries TRBV5-1 and TRBJ1-1; TRBD1 agrees at 10 bases. Trimming removed 0 bases from V and 5 bases from J; junction bases left unmatched: 4. CDR3 length equals 15 residues. From germline, CDR1 is SGHRS and CDR2 YFSETQ. CDR3 sequence (DNA): TGCGCCAGCAGCTTGGGACAGGGGGCCTGGACTGAAGCTTTCTTT. Amino acids: CASSLGQGAWTEAFF.

The gene calls are TRBV10-3 and TRBJ2-7; possibly TRBD1 for D (5 bases). V lost 7 bases, J lost 12 bases, and 22 bases lay in between. The CDR3 contains 13 residues. Germline V lookup: CDR1 ENHRY, CDR2 SYGVKD. CDR3 protein: CAIIRRWGRESYF. The CDR3 nucleotides read TGTGCCATCATTCGAAGATGGGGCCGAGAGTCGTACTTC.

This clone appeared a single time. The gene calls are TRBV5-1 and TRBJ2-1; weak D call: TRBD2 (6 bases). The ends were cut back, 6 bases at V and 3 bases at J, with 16 bases in the middle. Germline V gene data show CDR1 as SGHRS and CDR2 as YFSETQ. The CDR3 covers 15 residues. CDR3 DNA: TGCGCCAGCACCCCTCTGGGACTTGTCTACAATGAGCAGTTCTTC. This translates into CASTPLGLVYNEQFF.

This clone was found a few times. The chain has TRBV2 and TRBJ2-5, with D uncertain. V was cut by 6 bases and J by 1 base, with 9 bases left in between. From germline, CDR1 is SNHLY and CDR2 FYNNEI. This CDR3 has 13 residues. Written as DNA, the CDR3 is TGTGCCAGCAGGCTGGGAATCCAAGAGACCCAGTACTTC. Translating gives CASRLGIQETQYF.

The genes are TRBV7-2 and TRBJ2-3, with 8 positions matching TRBD1. J gave up 4 bases and V 5 bases, and 11 bases lay outside the gene matches. The CDR3 is 16 residues long. Germline loops: CDR1 SGHTA, CDR2 FQGNSA. CDR3 in amino acids: CASSTLDREWADTQYF. The CDR3 DNA follows: TGTGCCAGCAGCACGTTGGACAGGGAGTGGGCAGATACGCAGTATTTT.

This clone appeared once. The chain is built from TRBV6-1 and TRBJ1-5; possible D gene TRBD1, 5 bases. V shed 4 bases and J shed 2 bases, with 9 bases lying between them. CDR1 and CDR2 from the germline V gene are MNHNS and SASEGT. This CDR3 is 14 amino acids long. The CDR3 DNA follows: TGTGCCAGCAGTGGCAGGGAGGGCAATCAGCCCCAGCATTTT. Its translation is CASSGREGNQPQHF.

The V and J genes are TRBV5-1 and TRBJ2-5; D perhaps matches TRBD1 (5 bases). Per the germline V gene, CDR1 is SGHRS and CDR2 is YFSETQ. V was pared by 4 bases and J by 5 bases, with 12 bases between. CDR3 length: 13 residues. The CDR3 nucleotides are TGCGCCAGCAGCCAGGGCCGCGGCGAGACCCAGTACTTC. Translation gives CASSQGRGETQYF. Using reference TRBV5-1 and TRBJ2-5 for the parts outside the CDR3, the full variable domain is KAGVTQTPRYLIKTRGQQVTLSCSPISGHRSVSWYQQTPGQGLQFLFEYFSETQRNKGNFPGRFSGRQFSNSRSEMNVSTLELGDSALYLCASSQGRGETQYFGPGTRLLVL.

The chain has TRBV5-4 and TRBJ2-5, with 11 nucleotides matching TRBD2. CDR1 is SGHNT, CDR2 YYREEE, per germline (reference sequence). The CDR3 sequence is 17 residues long. V dropped 4 bases and J dropped 5; count of bases not matched to a gene: 13. CDR3 in DNA: TGTGCCAGCAGCCCCCCTCCTAGCGGGGGGCTTGGGGAGACCCAGTACTTC. This gives the protein CASSPPPSGGLGETQYF.

The chain recombines TRBV30 with TRBJ2-2; 9 bases fit TRBD1. The germline V gene has CDR1 GTSNPN and CDR2 SVGIG (reference sequence). V was clipped by 4 bases and J by 3 bases; unmatched bases: 0. The CDR3 sequence is 13 residues long. For the CDR3, the DNA is TGTGCCTGGAACAGGGGGCACACCGGGGAGCTGTTTTTT. Translation: CAWNRGHTGELFF. Variable domain in full (rest from reference TRBV30 and TRBJ2-2): SQTIHQWPATLVQPVGSPLSLECTVEGTSNPNLYWYRQAAGRGLQLLFYSVGIGQISSEVPQNLSASRPQDRQFILSSKKLLLSDSGFYLCAWNRGHTGELFFGEGSRLTVL.

The V call is TRBV12-1, the J call TRBJ2-7; the DNA was not used to check the table's D call, TRBD1. TRBV12-1 is described as a pseudogene. The CDR3 spans 11 residues. The CDR3 region is CASSWRDRTRF. Written as DNA, the CDR3 is TGTGCCAGCAGCTGGAGGGACAGGACGCGCTTC.

This clone came up once. The rearrangement uses TRBV18 and TRBJ2-1; TRBD2 aligns across 10 bases. The CDR3 sequence is 15 residues long. V was clipped by 6 bases and J by 3 bases; unmatched bases: 5. CDR1 KGHSH and CDR2 LQKENI come from the germline V gene. CDR3 in amino acids: CASSETSGVYNEQFF. As DNA, the CDR3 is TGTGCCAGCTCGGAAACTAGCGGGGTCTACAATGAGCAGTTCTTC. Looking up the rest from reference TRBV18 and TRBJ2-1 gives the full variable domain: NAGVMQNPRHLVRRRGQEARLRCSPMKGHSHVYWYRQLPEEGLKFMVYLQKENIIDESGMPKERFSAEFPKEGPSILRIQQVVRGDSAAYFCASSETSGVYNEQFFGPGTRLTVL.

The V and J genes are TRBV5-4 and TRBJ2-5; TRBD1 matches 7 bases. J gave up 2 bases and V 4 bases, and 8 bases lay outside the gene matches. Germline loops: CDR1 SGHNT, CDR2 YYREEE (reference sequence). This CDR3 region has 15 residues. CDR3 DNA sequence: TGTGCCAGCAGCCCCCAGGGGGACAGACAAGAGACCCAGTACTTC. This gives the protein CASSPQGDRQETQYF.

The chain has TRBV28 and TRBJ1-1; 8 nucleotides match TRBD1. This CDR3 has 14 residues. J gave up 6 bases and V 6 bases, and 9 bases lay outside the gene matches. The germline CDR1 and CDR2 sequences are MDHEN and SYDVKM. The CDR3 sequence: CASSRQGFRAEAFF. The CDR3 nucleotides are TGTGCCAGCAGCCGACAGGGGTTCCGCGCTGAAGCTTTCTTT.

The chain combines TRBV5-1 with TRBJ2-3; TRBD1 might be the D (5 bases). The V and J ends lost 1 base and 2 bases respectively, with 8 bases between them. Germline-derived CDR1 and CDR2 are SGHRS and YFSETQ. This CDR3 has 14 residues. The DNA of the CDR3 is TGCGCCAGCAGCTTGTCGGACAACACAGATACGCAGTATTTT. Amino acid sequence: CASSLSDNTDTQYF.

V is TRBV5-1 and J is TRBJ2-7, with 8 bases lining up with TRBD1. The germline gives CDR1 SGHRS, CDR2 YFSETQ. CDR3 size: 14 residues. After removal of 0 bases from V and 3 bases from J, the junction contained 2 bases not matched to a gene. The CDR3 coding sequence is TGCGCCAGCAGCTTGGGACAGGGGTACTACGAGCAGTACTTC. Encoded protein: CASSLGQGYYEQYF.

The chain combines TRBV20-1 with TRBJ2-3; D is ambiguous. The CDR3 is 11 residues long. Germline lookup yields CDR1 DFQATT and CDR2 SNEGSKA (reference sequence). V was clipped by 6 bases and J by 6 bases, with 10 bases between them. The CDR3 spells CSASSGDTQYF. The CDR3, as DNA: TGCAGTGCCTCCAGTGGGGATACGCAGTATTTT.

The chain uses TRBV30 and TRBJ1-1; 7 nucleotides align to TRBD1. This CDR3 comprises 14 residues. Germline V lookup: CDR1 GTSNPN, CDR2 SVGIG (reference sequence). Trimming removed 2 bases from V and 1 base from J; junction bases left unmatched: 4. The DNA for the CDR3 is TGTGCCTGGAGTCCCCGGACAGGGAACACTGAAGCTTTCTTT. This sequence encodes CAWSPRTGNTEAFF.

This clone was counted a few times. V is TRBV2 and J is TRBJ2-1; D gene ambiguous. Germline loops: CDR1 SNHLY, CDR2 FYNNEI. Trimming removed 6 bases from V and 10 bases from J, with 7 bases in between. The CDR3 is 10 amino acids. The CDR3 protein is CASSIREQFF. As DNA, the CDR3 is TGTGCCAGCAGCATCAGGGAGCAGTTCTTC.

This chain links TRBV30 with TRBJ1-1, with no clear D. CDR1 GTSNPN and CDR2 SVGIG come from the germline V gene (reference sequence). CDR3 length equals 13 residues. V gave up 6 bases and J gave up 4 bases, with 15 bases separating them. The CDR3 sequence is CACLRFPGTEAFF. DNA for the CDR3: TGTGCCTGTTTAAGGTTCCCGGGCACTGAAGCTTTCTTT.